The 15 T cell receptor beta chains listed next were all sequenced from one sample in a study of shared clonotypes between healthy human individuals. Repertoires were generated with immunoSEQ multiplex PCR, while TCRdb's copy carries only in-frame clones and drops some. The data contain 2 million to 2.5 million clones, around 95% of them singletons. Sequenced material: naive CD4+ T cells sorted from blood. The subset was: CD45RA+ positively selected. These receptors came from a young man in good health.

The CDR3 protein is CASSLVDNEQFF. The CDR3 nucleotides are TGTGCCAGCAGCCTGGTAGACAATGAGCAGTTCTTC. The gene calls are TRBV11-2 and TRBJ2-1; no firm D call. The CDR3 has 12 amino acids. V dropped 5 bases and J dropped 5 bases, with 7 bases sitting between them. The germline V gene encodes CDR1 SGHAT and CDR2 FQNNGV.

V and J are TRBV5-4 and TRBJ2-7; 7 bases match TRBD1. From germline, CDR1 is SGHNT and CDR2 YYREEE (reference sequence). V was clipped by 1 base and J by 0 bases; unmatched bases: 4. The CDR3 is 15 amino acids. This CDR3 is CASSLLGTVSYEQYF. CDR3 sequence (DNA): TGTGCCAGCAGCTTGCTGGGGACAGTCTCCTACGAGCAGTACTTC.

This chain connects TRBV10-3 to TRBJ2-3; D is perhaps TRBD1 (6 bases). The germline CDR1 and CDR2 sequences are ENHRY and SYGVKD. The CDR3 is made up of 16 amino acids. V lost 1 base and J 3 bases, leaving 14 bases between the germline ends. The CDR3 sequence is CAISELTGKVTDTQYF. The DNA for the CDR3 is TGTGCCATCAGTGAGTTGACAGGAAAGGTGACAGATACGCAGTATTTT.

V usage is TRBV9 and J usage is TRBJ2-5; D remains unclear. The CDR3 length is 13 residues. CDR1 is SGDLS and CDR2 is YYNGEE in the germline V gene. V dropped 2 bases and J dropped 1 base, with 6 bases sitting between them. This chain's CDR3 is CASSVNFQETQYF. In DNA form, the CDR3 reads TGTGCCAGCAGCGTGAACTTCCAAGAGACCCAGTACTTC. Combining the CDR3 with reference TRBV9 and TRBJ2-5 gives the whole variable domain DSGVTQTPKHLITATGQRVTLRCSPRSGDLSVYWYQQSLDQGLQFLIQYYNGEERAKGNILERFSAQQFPDLHSELNLSSLELGDSALYFCASSVNFQETQYFGPGTRLLVL.

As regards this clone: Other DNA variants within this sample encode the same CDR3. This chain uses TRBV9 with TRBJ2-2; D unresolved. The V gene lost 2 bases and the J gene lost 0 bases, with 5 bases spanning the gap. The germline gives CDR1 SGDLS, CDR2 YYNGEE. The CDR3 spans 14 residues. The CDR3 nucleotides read TGTGCCAGCAGCGTGACCACGAACACCGGGGAGCTGTTTTTT. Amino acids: CASSVTTNTGELFF. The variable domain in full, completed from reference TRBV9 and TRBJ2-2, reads DSGVTQTPKHLITATGQRVTLRCSPRSGDLSVYWYQQSLDQGLQFLIQYYNGEERAKGNILERFSAQQFPDLHSELNLSSLELGDSALYFCASSVTTNTGELFFGEGSRLTVL.

CDR3 sequence (DNA): TGTGCCAGCAGTTCCCCAGGGGAGGGATCACCCCTCCACTTT. It yields the protein CASSSPGEGSPLHF. The rearrangement joins TRBV28 to TRBJ1-6; D perhaps matches TRBD1 (6 bases). The length of the CDR3 is 14 residues. Germline V gives CDR1 MDHEN, CDR2 SYDVKM. The germline V and J ends were trimmed by 4 bases and 10 bases, with 14 bases remaining between them.

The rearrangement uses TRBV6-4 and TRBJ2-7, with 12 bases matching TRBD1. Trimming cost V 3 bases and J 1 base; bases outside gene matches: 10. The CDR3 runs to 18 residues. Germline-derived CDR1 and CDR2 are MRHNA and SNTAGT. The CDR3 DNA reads TGTGCCAGCAGTGAGCCCCCGGGACAGGGGGCGCATTCCTACGAGCAGTACTTC. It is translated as CASSEPPGQGAHSYEQYF.

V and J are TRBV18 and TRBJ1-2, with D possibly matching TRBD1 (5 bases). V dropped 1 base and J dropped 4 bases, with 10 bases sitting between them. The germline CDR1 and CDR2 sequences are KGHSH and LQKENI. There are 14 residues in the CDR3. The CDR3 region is CASSPLTAGYGYTF. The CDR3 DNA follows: TGTGCCAGCTCACCACTGACAGCCGGCTATGGCTACACCTTC.

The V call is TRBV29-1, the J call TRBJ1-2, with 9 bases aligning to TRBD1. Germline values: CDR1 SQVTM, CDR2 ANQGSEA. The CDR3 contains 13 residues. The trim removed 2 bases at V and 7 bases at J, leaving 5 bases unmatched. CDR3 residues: CSVERDRVGGYTF. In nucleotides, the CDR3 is TGCAGCGTTGAACGGGACAGGGTTGGTGGCTACACCTTC. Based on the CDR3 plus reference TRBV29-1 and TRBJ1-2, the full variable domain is SAVISQKPSRDICQRGTSLTIQCQVDSQVTMMFWYRQQPGQSLTLIATANQGSEATYESGFVIDKFPISRPNLTFSTLTVSNMSPEDSSIYLCSVERDRVGGYTFGSGTRLTVV.

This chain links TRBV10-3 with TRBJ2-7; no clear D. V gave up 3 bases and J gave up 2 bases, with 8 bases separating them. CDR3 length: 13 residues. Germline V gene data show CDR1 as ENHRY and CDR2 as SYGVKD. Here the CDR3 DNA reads TGTGCCATCAGTGACATCGGTACCTACGAGCAGTACTTC. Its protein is CAISDIGTYEQYF.

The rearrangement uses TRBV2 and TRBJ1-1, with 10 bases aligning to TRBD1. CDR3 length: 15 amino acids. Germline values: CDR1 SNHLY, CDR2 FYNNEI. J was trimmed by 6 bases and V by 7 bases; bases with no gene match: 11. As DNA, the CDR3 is TGTGCCAGCAAGACAGGGGGCTGGGATAAAGCTGAAGCTTTCTTT. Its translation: CASKTGGWDKAEAFF.

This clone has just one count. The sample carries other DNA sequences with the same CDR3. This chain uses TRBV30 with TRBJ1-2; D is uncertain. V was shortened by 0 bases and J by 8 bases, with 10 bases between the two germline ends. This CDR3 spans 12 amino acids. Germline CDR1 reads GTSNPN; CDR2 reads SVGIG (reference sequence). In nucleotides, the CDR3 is TGTGCCTGGAGTGTACCGGGGAACGGCTACACCTTC. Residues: CAWSVPGNGYTF.

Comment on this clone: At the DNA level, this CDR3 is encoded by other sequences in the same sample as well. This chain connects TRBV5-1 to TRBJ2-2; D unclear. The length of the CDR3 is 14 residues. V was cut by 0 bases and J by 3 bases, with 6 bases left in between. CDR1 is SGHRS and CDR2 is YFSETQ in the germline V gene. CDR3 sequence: CASSLETDTGELFF. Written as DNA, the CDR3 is TGCGCCAGCAGCTTGGAGACGGACACCGGGGAGCTGTTTTTT.

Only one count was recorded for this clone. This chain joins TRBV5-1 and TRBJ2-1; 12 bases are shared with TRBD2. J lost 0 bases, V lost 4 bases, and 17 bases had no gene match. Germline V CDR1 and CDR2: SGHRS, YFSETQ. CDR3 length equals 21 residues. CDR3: CASSLQTSGRRLGSSYNEQFF. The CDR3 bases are TGCGCCAGCAGCCTCCAAACTAGCGGGAGGAGACTTGGTAGCTCCTACAATGAGCAGTTCTTC.

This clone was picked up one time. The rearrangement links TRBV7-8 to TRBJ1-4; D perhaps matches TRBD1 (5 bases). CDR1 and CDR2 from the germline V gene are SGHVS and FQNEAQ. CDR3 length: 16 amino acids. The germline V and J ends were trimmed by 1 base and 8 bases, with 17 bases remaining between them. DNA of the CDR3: TGTGCCAGCAGCTTAGGTCCCCAGGGCCTGGGGGAAAAACTGTTTTTT. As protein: CASSLGPQGLGEKLFF. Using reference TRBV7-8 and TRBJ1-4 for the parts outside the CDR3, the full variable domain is GAGVSQSPRYKVAKRGQDVALRCDPISGHVSLFWYQQALGQGPEFLTYFQNEAQLDKSGLPSDRFFAERPEGSVSTLKIQRTQQEDSAVYLCASSLGPQGLGEKLFFGSGTQLSVL.